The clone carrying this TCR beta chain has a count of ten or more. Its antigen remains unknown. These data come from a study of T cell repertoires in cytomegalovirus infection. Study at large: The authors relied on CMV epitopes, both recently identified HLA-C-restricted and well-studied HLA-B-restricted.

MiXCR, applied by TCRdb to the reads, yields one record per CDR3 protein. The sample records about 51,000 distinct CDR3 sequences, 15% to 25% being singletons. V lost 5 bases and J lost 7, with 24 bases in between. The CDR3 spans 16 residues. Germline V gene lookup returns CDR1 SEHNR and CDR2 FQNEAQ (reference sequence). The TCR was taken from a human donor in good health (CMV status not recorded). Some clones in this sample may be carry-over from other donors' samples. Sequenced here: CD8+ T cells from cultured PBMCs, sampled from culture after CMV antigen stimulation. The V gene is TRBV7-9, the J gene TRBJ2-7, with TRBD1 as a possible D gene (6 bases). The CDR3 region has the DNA TGTGCCAGCAGCCAGCCAGCCGGGACAAGACCTACAGAGCAGTACTTC. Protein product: CASSQPAGTRPTEQYF.